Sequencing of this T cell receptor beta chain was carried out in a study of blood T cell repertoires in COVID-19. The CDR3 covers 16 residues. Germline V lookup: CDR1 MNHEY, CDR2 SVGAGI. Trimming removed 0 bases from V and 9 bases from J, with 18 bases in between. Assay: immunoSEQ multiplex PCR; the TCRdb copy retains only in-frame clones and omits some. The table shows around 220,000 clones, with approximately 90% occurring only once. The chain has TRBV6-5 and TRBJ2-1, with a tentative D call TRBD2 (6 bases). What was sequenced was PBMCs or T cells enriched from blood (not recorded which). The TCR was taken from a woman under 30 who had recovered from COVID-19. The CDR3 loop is CASSYSALTSPVEQFF. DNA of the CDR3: TGTGCCAGCAGTTACTCAGCCCTGACTAGTCCGGTTGAGCAGTTCTTC.